This is a list of T cell receptor beta chains from one sample in a study of human T cells and chemical hapten exposure. TCRdb re-analysed the RACE reads in MiXCR, keeping a single row per CDR3 protein. This sample has over 300,000 distinct CDR3 sequences; approximately 5% occur once, and the top ten carry approximately 2.4%. The sample consisted of whole blood, taken in connection with sensitization to the hapten diphenylcyclopropenone (DPC). Receptors originate from a woman aged 45-65 years with alopecia areata. Some clones in this sample may be carry-over from other donors' samples. Each CDR3 is given with its conserved first and last residue. Fields, in order: CDR3 length, clone size, J gene, V gene, D gene, CDR3 protein, CDR3 DNA. D genes are given only for firm matches. A row's size may be missing; if present it is once, few, many or a size class.

12	-	TRBJ1-1	TRBV18	-	CASSPNLAEAFF	TGTGCCAGCTCACCAAACTTGGCTGAAGCTTTCTTT
17	many	TRBJ2-3	TRBV11-2	TRBD2	CASTLGVSGRKTDTQYF	TGTGCCAGCACCCTAGGGGTTAGCGGGAGGAAGACAGATACGCAGTATTTT
15	-	TRBJ2-1	TRBV28	-	CASSFPGSTGNEQFF	TGTGCCAGCAGCTTCCCCGGGTCGACGGGCAATGAGCAGTTCTTC
13	many	TRBJ2-7	TRBV5-1	-	CASSPRTAPEQYF	TGCGCCAGCAGCCCCCGGACAGCCCCCGAGCAGTACTTC
11	-	TRBJ2-3	TRBV20-1	-	CSARNTDTQYF	TGCAGTGCTAGGAATACAGATACGCAGTATTTT
14	many	TRBJ2-5	TRBV12-3/TRBV12-4	-	CASSLGRFQETQYF	TGTGCCAGCAGTTTGGGACGCTTCCAAGAGACCCAGTACTTC
17	many	TRBJ2-1	TRBV3-1	TRBD1	CASSFTPGQGGMNEQFF	TGTGCCAGCAGCTTTACTCCGGGACAGGGAGGGATGAATGAGCAGTTCTTC
17	few	TRBJ1-6	TRBV20-1	-	CSARDGIEGPLSSPLHF	TGCAGTGCTAGAGATGGGATTGAAGGACCTTTGAGTTCACCCCTCCACTTT
17	-	TRBJ2-3	TRBV13	-	CASSQLTGTAGTDTQYF	TGTGCCAGCAGCCAACTTACTGGGACGGCAGGGACAGATACGCAGTATTTT
13	many	TRBJ1-1	TRBV7-9	-	CASGEAGGTEAFF	TGTGCCAGCGGGGAGGCGGGGGGCACTGAAGCTTTCTTT
11	-	TRBJ2-1	TRBV28	-	CASRSVGGGLF	TGTGCCAGCAGAAGTGTCGGGGGAGGCCTCTTC
12	many	TRBJ2-7	TRBV7-9	-	CASSLGSSEQYF	TGTGCCAGCAGCTTAGGGAGTTCCGAGCAGTACTTC
14	few	TRBJ1-1	TRBV5-5	-	CASSLAGTHTEAFF	TGTGCCAGCAGCTTGGCCGGGACTCACACTGAAGCTTTCTTT
17	-	TRBJ2-7	TRBV5-1	-	CASSFLPPTGGSYEQYF	TGCGCCAGCAGCTTCCTCCCCCCGACAGGAGGCTCCTACGAGCAGTACTTC
12	many	TRBJ2-1	TRBV12-3/TRBV12-4	-	CASSLGEDEQFF	TGTGCCAGCAGTTTAGGCGAGGATGAGCAGTTCTTC
13	few	TRBJ1-4	TRBV7-8	-	CASSPRAGRKLFF	TGTGCCAGCAGCCCCAGGGCAGGGAGAAAACTGTTTTTT
13	many	TRBJ2-3	TRBV5-1	-	CASSVASPDTQYF	TGCGCCAGCAGCGTCGCGTCCCCAGATACGCAGTATTTT
14	few	TRBJ2-1	TRBV12-5	TRBD2	CASGLVGGSNEQFF	TGTGCTAGTGGTTTGGTAGGCGGGAGCAATGAGCAGTTCTTC
16	-	TRBJ2-5	TRBV6-6	TRBD2	CASSYSIGAGGETQYF	TGTGCCAGCAGTTACTCCATTGGAGCGGGAGGCGAGACCCAGTACTTC
14	-	TRBJ2-2	TRBV11-2	-	CASRPQGLNGELFF	TGTGCCAGCAGACCGCAGGGGTTGAACGGGGAGCTGTTTTTT
16	-	TRBJ2-7	TRBV27	-	CASSLSRGNKGYEQYF	TGTGCCAGCAGTTTATCGAGAGGAAACAAAGGGTACGAGCAGTACTTC
13	-	TRBJ1-1	TRBV20-1	-	CSAREWDNTEAFF	TGCAGTGCTAGAGAGTGGGACAACACTGAAGCTTTCTTT
14	many	TRBJ1-4	TRBV4-1	-	CASSQVGDDEKLFF	TGCGCCAGCAGCCAAGTCGGGGATGATGAAAAACTGTTTTTT
15	few	TRBJ1-5	TRBV5-6	-	CASSLRPGSDQPQHF	TGTGCCAGCAGCTTGCGGCCAGGGTCCGATCAGCCCCAGCATTTT
12	many	TRBJ1-2	TRBV12-3/TRBV12-4	-	CASSLGPYGYTF	TGTGCCAGCAGTTTAGGGCCCTATGGCTACACCTTC
14	few	TRBJ2-3	TRBV28	TRBD2	CASSSTSGPDTQYF	TGTGCCAGCAGTTCTACTAGCGGCCCAGATACGCAGTATTTT
15	-	TRBJ1-5	TRBV6-1	-	CASSEGTERTRPQHF	TGTGCCAGCAGTGAAGGGACGGAAAGAACCCGGCCCCAGCATTTT
16	-	TRBJ1-6	TRBV4-2	-	CASSQSGGLFNSPLHF	TGTGCCAGCAGCCAATCGGGCGGCCTCTTTAATTCACCCCTCCACTTT
13	many	TRBJ2-2	TRBV13	-	CASSSGNTGELFF	TGTGCCAGCAGCTCCGGAAACACCGGGGAGCTGTTTTTT
13	few	TRBJ2-3	TRBV9	-	CASSRHFTDTQYF	TGTGCCAGCAGCCGTCACTTCACAGATACGCAGTATTTT
11	many	TRBJ1-2	TRBV6-1	-	CASSEGDGYTF	TGTGCCAGCAGTGAAGGGGATGGCTACACCTTC
15	many	TRBJ1-5	TRBV3-1	TRBD1	CASSQGQGINQPQHF	TGTGCCAGCAGCCAAGGACAGGGGATTAATCAGCCCCAGCATTTT
13	many	TRBJ2-3	TRBV12-3/TRBV12-4	-	CASSLGSWDTQYF	TGTGCCAGCAGTTTAGGGTCTTGGGATACGCAGTATTTT
14	few	TRBJ2-5	TRBV14	-	CASSQDPGGETQYF	TGTGCCAGCAGCCAAGATCCCGGAGGAGAGACCCAGTACTTC
17	many	TRBJ2-3	TRBV20-1	-	CSARDGIRGSSTDTQYF	TGCAGTGCTAGAGATGGGATTAGAGGTTCCAGCACAGATACGCAGTATTTT
13	many	TRBJ2-5	TRBV6-1	-	CASIKQLKETQYF	TGTGCCAGCATCAAACAGCTCAAGGAGACCCAGTACTTC
17	few	TRBJ2-6	TRBV19	-	CASNPLRRGHGANVLTF	TGTGCCAGTAATCCTTTAAGGCGGGGGCACGGGGCCAACGTCCTGACTTTC
16	-	TRBJ2-7	TRBV7-2	-	CASSLVRDPGYYVQYF	TGTGCCAGCAGCTTAGTGAGGGACCCAGGCTACTACGTGCAGTACTTC
16	few	TRBJ2-3	TRBV9	TRBD2	CASSPRLTGGQDTQYF	TGTGCCAGCAGCCCCCGACTGACGGGGGGTCAAGATACGCAGTATTTT
13	few	TRBJ1-2	TRBV10-3	-	CAIKLEQAYGYTF	TGTGCCATCAAACTGGAACAGGCCTATGGCTACACCTTC
14	-	TRBJ1-1	TRBV27	-	CASSTSVLDRPAFF	TGTGCCAGCAGCACGAGTGTTCTGGACAGACCCGCTTTCTTT
15	-	TRBJ1-3	TRBV9	-	CASSVSRWGGNTIYF	TGTGCCAGCAGCGTGTCAAGGTGGGGAGGAAACACCATATATTTT
13	many	TRBJ2-1	TRBV12-3/TRBV12-4	-	CASSLQTGGEQFF	TGTGCCAGCAGTTTACAGACTGGCGGTGAGCAGTTCTTC
18	-	TRBJ2-7	TRBV4-2	TRBD2	CASSQHGLAGGSTYEQYF	TGTGCCAGCAGCCAACATGGACTAGCGGGAGGGTCGACCTACGAGCAGTACTTC
17	few	TRBJ2-7	TRBV11-2	TRBD1	CASSLEPRTGTSYEQYF	TGTGCCAGCAGCTTAGAACCCCGGACAGGTACCTCCTACGAGCAGTACTTC
14	-	TRBJ2-4	TRBV3-1	TRBD1	CGSSQAGQGKLQYF	TGTGGCAGCAGCCAAGCGGGACAGGGGAAATTACAGTACTTC
12	many	TRBJ2-5	TRBV20-1	TRBD2	CSAKRETETQYF	TGCAGTGCTAAGCGGGAGACGGAGACCCAGTACTTC
15	many	TRBJ2-3	TRBV7-2	TRBD2	CASSAGLAGGNTQYF	TGTGCCAGCAGCGCGGGACTAGCGGGAGGAAATACGCAGTATTTT
13	many	TRBJ2-5	TRBV7-3	TRBD2	CASSVGLGETQYF	TGTGCCAGCAGCGTGGGACTAGGGGAGACCCAGTACTTC
14	many	TRBJ2-1	TRBV13	-	CASSLGQYGDEQFF	TGTGCCAGCAGCTTAGGCCAGTACGGGGATGAGCAGTTCTTC
16	many	TRBJ2-4	TRBV10-1	TRBD1	CASTQRGQKAKNIQYF	TGCGCCAGCACCCAAAGGGGACAGAAAGCCAAAAACATTCAGTACTTC
11	many	TRBJ2-2	TRBV30	-	CVGKRIGELFF	TGTGTCGGGAAACGAATCGGGGAGCTGTTTTTT